This TCR beta chain appears in the sequencing data of a study of blood T cell repertoires in COVID-19. Study summary: Material from acute and convalescent COVID-19 was sourced from the United States, Italy and Spain. PBMCs, B-cell-depleted T cells, or T cells were the source of the cDNA or gDNA that made up the material.

The CDR3 covers 15 residues. The V gene's germline CDR1 is KGHDR and CDR2 SFDVKD. Trimming pared 2 bases from V and 4 bases from J, leaving 13 bases between. In the source study's methods: Amplifying reference gene primers gave estimates of nucleated cell counts. Data came from immunoSEQ multiplex PCR; TCRdb stores just in-frame clones and leaves some out. That table furnishes V, J and clone size, whereas the DNA furnished D and trimming. The data show about 120,000 clones, 85% to 90% seen once. The clonotype originates from a woman in her fifties or sixties with active or convalescent COVID-19. The sequenced sample was peripheral blood. J is TRBJ1-2 and V is TRBV24-1, with no clear D. CDR3 loop: CATSDSTLGGYGYTF. The CDR3 DNA is TGTGCCACCAGTGATTCGACACTAGGAGGCTATGGCTACACCTTC.